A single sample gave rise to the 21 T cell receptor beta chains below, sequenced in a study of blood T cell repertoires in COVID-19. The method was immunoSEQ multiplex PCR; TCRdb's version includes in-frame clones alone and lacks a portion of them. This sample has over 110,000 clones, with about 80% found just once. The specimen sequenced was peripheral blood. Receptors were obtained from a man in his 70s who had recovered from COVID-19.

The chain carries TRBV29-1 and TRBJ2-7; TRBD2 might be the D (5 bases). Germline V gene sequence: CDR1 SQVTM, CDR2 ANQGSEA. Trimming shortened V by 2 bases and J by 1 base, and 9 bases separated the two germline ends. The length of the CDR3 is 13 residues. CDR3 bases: TGCAGCGTTGAAACGGGAAGGTCCTACGAGCAGTACTTC. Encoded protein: CSVETGRSYEQYF.

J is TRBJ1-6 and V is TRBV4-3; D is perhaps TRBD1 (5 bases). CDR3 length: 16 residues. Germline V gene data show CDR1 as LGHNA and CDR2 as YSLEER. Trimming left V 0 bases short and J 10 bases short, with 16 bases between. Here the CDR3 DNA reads TGCGCCAGCAGCCAAGAGATCGGAGGGGTTGGGTCACCCCTCCACTTT. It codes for CASSQEIGGVGSPLHF.

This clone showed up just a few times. The CDR3 region is CASSYKTGDNQPQHF. The DNA of the CDR3 is TGTGCCAGCAGCTACAAAACAGGGGACAATCAGCCCCAGCATTTT. The J gene is TRBJ1-5, the V gene TRBV7-2, with TRBD1 identical over 7 bases. The trim removed 4 bases at V and 3 bases at J, leaving 6 bases unmatched. Germline V CDR1 and CDR2: SGHTA, FQGNSA. The CDR3 is 15 residues long.

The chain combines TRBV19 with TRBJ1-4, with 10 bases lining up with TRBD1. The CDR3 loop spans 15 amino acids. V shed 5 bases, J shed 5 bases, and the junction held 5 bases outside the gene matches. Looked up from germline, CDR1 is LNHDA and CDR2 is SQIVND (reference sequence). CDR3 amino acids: CASSPRTGGNEKLFF. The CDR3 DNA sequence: TGTGCCAGTAGTCCACGGACAGGGGGGAATGAAAAACTGTTTTTT.

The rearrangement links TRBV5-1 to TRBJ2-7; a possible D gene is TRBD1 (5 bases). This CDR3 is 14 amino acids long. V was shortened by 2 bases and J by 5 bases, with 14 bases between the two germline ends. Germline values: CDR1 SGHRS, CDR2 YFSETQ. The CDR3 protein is CASSLVQGPHEQYF. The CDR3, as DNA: TGCGCCAGCAGCTTAGTTCAGGGTCCCCACGAGCAGTACTTC.

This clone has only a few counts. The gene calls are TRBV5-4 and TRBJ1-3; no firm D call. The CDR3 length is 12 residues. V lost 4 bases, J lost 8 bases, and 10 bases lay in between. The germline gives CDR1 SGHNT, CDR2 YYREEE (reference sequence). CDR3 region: CASSPSGDTIYF. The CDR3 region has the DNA TGTGCCAGCAGCCCCAGCGGTGACACCATATATTTT.

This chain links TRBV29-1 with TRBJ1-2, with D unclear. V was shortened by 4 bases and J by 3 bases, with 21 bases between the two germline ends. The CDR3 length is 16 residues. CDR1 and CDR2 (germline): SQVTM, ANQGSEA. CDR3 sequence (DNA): TGCAGCGTTGTAAACTGGACTACCGCTAGGCACTATGGCTACACCTTC. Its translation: CSVVNWTTARHYGYTF. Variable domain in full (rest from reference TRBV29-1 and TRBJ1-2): SAVISQKPSRDICQRGTSLTIQCQVDSQVTMMFWYRQQPGQSLTLIATANQGSEATYESGFVIDKFPISRPNLTFSTLTVSNMSPEDSSIYLCSVVNWTTARHYGYTFGSGTRLTVV.

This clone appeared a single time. Written as DNA, the CDR3 is TGTGCCAGCAGCTTAGTCGGTGGGTTTGGGACATTCACCGGGGAGCTGTTTTTT. Translation gives CASSLVGGFGTFTGELFF. The chain employs TRBV11-2 and TRBJ2-2, with a weak D call TRBD1 (6 bases). There are 18 residues in the CDR3. Germline loops: CDR1 SGHAT, CDR2 FQNNGV. The V end was cut by 1 base, the J end by 4 bases, with 19 bases between.

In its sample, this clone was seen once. CDR3 sequence: CASSPNREFYEQYF. For the CDR3, the DNA is TGTGCCAGCTCACCGAACAGGGAATTCTACGAGCAGTACTTC. V and J are TRBV18 and TRBJ2-7, with D perhaps TRBD1 (6 bases). CDR3 length: 14 amino acids. In germline, CDR1 is KGHSH, CDR2 LQKENI. The V end was cut by 3 bases, the J end by 3 bases, with 12 bases between.

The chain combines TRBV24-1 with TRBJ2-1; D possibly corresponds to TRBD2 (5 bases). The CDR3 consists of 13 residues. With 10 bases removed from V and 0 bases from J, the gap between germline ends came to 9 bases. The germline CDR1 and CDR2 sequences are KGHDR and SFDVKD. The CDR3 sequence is CATSAGSYNEQFF. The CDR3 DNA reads TGTGCCACTAGCGCGGGCTCCTACAATGAGCAGTTCTTC.

Here the CDR3 DNA reads TGCAGTGCTAGTCCGGGGGTGGATCAGCCCCAGCATTTT. This gives the protein CSASPGVDQPQHF. V and J are TRBV20-1 and TRBJ1-5, with a tentative D call TRBD1 (5 bases). The CDR3 runs to 13 residues. The V end was cut by 3 bases, the J end by 5 bases, with 11 bases between. CDR1 is DFQATT, CDR2 SNEGSKA, per germline (reference sequence).

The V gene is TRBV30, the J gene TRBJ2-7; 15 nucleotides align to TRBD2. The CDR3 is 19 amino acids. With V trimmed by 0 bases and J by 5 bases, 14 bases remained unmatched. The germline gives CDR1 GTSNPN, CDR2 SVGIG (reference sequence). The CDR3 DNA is TGTGCCTGGAGTGTACGGGTGGGGGGACTAGCGGGAGGCGGAGACGAGCAGTACTTC. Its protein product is CAWSVRVGGLAGGGDEQYF.

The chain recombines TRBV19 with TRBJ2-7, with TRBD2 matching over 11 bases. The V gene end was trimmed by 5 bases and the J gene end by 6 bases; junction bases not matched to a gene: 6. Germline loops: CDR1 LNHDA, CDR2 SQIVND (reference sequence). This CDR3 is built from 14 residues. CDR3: CASSGLAGPLEQYF. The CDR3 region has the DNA TGTGCCAGTAGTGGACTAGCGGGTCCCCTCGAGCAGTACTTC.

CDR3 in DNA: TGCGCCAGCAGCGTTACGGACAGGAGCTTTTCCTACGAGCAGTACTTC. Its translation: CASSVTDRSFSYEQYF. The chain carries TRBV5-1 and TRBJ2-7; 7 bases agree with TRBD1. Per the germline V gene, CDR1 is SGHRS and CDR2 is YFSETQ. This CDR3 has 16 amino acids. V lost 4 bases and J lost 1; bases outside the gene matches: 11.

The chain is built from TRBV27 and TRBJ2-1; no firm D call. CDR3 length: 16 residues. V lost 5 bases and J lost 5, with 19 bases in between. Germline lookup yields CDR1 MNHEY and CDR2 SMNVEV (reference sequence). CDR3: CASSPPAPGFHNEQFF. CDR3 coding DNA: TGTGCCAGCAGTCCTCCCGCCCCTGGCTTCCACAATGAGCAGTTCTTC.

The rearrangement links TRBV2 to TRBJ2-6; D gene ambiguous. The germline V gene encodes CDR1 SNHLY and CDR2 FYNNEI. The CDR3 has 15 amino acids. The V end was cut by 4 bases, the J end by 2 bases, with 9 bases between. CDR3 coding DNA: TGTGCCAGCAGTGGAGTTGGGCCTGGGGCCAACGTCCTGACTTTC. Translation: CASSGVGPGANVLTF.

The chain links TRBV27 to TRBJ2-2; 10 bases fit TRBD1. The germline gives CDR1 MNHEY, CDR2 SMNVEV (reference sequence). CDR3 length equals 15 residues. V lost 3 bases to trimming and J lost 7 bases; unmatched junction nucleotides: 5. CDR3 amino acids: CASSFGQGGIGELFF. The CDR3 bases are TGTGCCAGCAGTTTCGGACAGGGGGGCATCGGGGAGCTGTTTTTT.

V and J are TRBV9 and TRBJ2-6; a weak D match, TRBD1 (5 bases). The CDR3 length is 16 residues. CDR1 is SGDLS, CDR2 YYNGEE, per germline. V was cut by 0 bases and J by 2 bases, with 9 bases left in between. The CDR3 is CASSVAWGTGANVLTF. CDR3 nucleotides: TGTGCCAGCAGCGTAGCTTGGGGCACTGGGGCCAACGTCCTGACTTTC.

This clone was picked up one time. CDR3 nucleotides: TGCGCCAGCAGCCAAGGGGTTTCAGAGGGTTACAATGAGCAGTTCTTC. It yields the protein CASSQGVSEGYNEQFF. The V call is TRBV4-3, the J call TRBJ2-1; TRBD2 might be the D (5 bases). Germline V CDR1 and CDR2: LGHNA, YSLEER. V lost 1 base and J lost 4, with 14 bases in between. The CDR3 consists of 16 residues.

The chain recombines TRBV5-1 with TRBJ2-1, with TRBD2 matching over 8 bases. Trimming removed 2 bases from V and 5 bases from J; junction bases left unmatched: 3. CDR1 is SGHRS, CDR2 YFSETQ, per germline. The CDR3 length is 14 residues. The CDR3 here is CASSFGTRDNEQFF. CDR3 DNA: TGCGCCAGCAGCTTCGGGACTAGGGACAATGAGCAGTTCTTC.

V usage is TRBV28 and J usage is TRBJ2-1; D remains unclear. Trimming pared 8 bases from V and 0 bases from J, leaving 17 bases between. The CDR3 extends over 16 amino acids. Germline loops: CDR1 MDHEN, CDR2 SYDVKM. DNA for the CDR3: TGTGCCAGCTTCCCACCCGGGTCCCGCTCCTACAATGAGCAGTTCTTC. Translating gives CASFPPGSRSYNEQFF.